The 8 T cell receptor beta chains listed next were all sequenced from one sample in a study of T cells in Graves' hyperthyroidism and ophthalmopathy. It was RNA transcripts that yielded the amplified TCR beta CDR3 regions. The HTBI primer set drove a first-round RT-PCR of the TCR CDR3. TCRdb passed the multiplex PCR reads through MiXCR, listing each CDR3 protein once. The sample lists 50,000 to 75,000 distinct CDR3 sequences; about 50% were seen once. Sequencing was carried out using blood. The receptors stem from a woman in her thirties with Graves' ophthalmopathy.

This chain connects TRBV20-1 to TRBJ1-1, with D hard to call. The CDR3 is 14 amino acids. CDR1 is DFQATT, CDR2 SNEGSKA, per germline (reference sequence). V was shortened by 0 bases and J by 4 bases, with 12 bases between the two germline ends. CDR3 DNA: TGCAGTGCTAGAGATCCGGGGTTGACCACTGAAGCTTTCTTT. Residues: CSARDPGLTTEAFF.

The count of this clonotype is one. V usage is TRBV7-9 and J usage is TRBJ1-5; D not resolved. Germline V gives CDR1 SEHNR, CDR2 FQNEAQ (reference sequence). The V and J ends lost 5 bases and 4 bases respectively, with 12 bases between them. The CDR3 consists of 14 residues. CDR3 in amino acids: CASSVAGANQPQHF. CDR3 nucleotide sequence: TGTGCCAGCAGCGTTGCGGGAGCGAATCAGCCCCAGCATTTT.

This clonotype occurred many times. It may be a read error: a sequence one base away is much more abundant. The chain is built from TRBV20-1 and TRBJ2-2; TRBD2 aligns across 10 bases. This CDR3 is 14 amino acids long. Trimming cost V 4 bases and J 6 bases; bases outside gene matches: 5. CDR1 is DFQATT and CDR2 is SNEGSKA in the germline V gene (reference sequence). The CDR3 DNA reads TGCAGTGCTACTAGCGGGAGTAGGGCCGGGGAGCTGTTTTTT. Amino acid sequence: CSATSGSRAGELFF.

This clonotype appeared many times. At one of its ends the junction is not consistent with the germline gene, which may arise from a read error. CDR3 in amino acids: CASSGGRDPNF. The CDR3 coding sequence is TGTGCCAGCAGTGGGGGCAGGGATCCTAACTTC. This chain connects TRBV2 to TRBJ2-7, with a possible D match to TRBD1 (5 bases). The CDR3 runs 11 residues. Germline V gives CDR1 SNHLY, CDR2 FYNNEI.

This clonotype occurred many times. The CDR3 DNA follows: TGTGCCAGCAGCTTAGGGTGGGGCGACTATGGCTACACCTTC. Protein: CASSLGWGDYGYTF. The chain joins TRBV5-5 to TRBJ1-2, with a weak D call TRBD1 (5 bases). Trimming stripped 2 bases from V and 3 bases from J, with 11 bases between. The CDR3 sequence is 14 residues long. The V gene's germline CDR1 is SGHKS and CDR2 YYEKEE (reference sequence). Variable domain in full (rest from reference TRBV5-5 and TRBJ1-2): DAGVTQSPTHLIKTRGQQVTLRCSPISGHKSVSWYQQVLGQGPQFIFQYYEKEERGRGNFPDRFSARQFPNYSSELNVNALLLGDSALYLCASSLGWGDYGYTFGSGTRLTVV.

Of note for this clonotype: The DNA is left out, because the CDR3 cannot be placed on it with certainty; the CDR3 is given as TCRdb lists it. The chain couples TRBV20-1 to TRBJ1-5; the table's D call of TRBD1 was not tested on the DNA. Looked up from germline, CDR1 is DFQATT and CDR2 is SNEGSKA (reference sequence). Inclusive of both ends, the CDR3 amounts to 22 amino acids. CDR3 region: CSARTGSGYTFGSGTTTKPQHF.

Ten or more counts support this clonotype. The V gene is TRBV2, the J gene TRBJ2-6; 10 bases agree with TRBD1. CDR3 size: 16 residues. V dropped 6 bases and J dropped 2; count of bases not matched to a gene: 4. Germline lookup yields CDR1 SNHLY and CDR2 FYNNEI. The CDR3 coding sequence is TGTGCCAGCAGATCCGGGACAGGGGCTGGGGCCAACGTCCTGACTTTC. This codes for CASRSGTGAGANVLTF.

This rearrangement joins TRBV7-9 to TRBJ1-1, with a weak D call TRBD1 (5 bases). The germline V gene encodes CDR1 SEHNR and CDR2 FQNEAQ (reference sequence). Between the trimmed V and J ends, which lost 9 bases and 11 bases, there was a span of 19 bases. This CDR3 spans 12 amino acids. The CDR3 DNA sequence: TGTGCCAGTAGCAGTGACATGGGGACGGCTTTCTTT. Its protein product is CASSSDMGTAFF.